These 26 T cell receptor beta chains were sequenced from one sample in a study of early T cells in non-severe SARS-CoV-2 infection. TCRdb re-called the 5' RACE reads through MiXCR, storing one row per CDR3 protein. The sample holds 65,000 to 95,000 distinct CDR3 sequences; 13% to 15% are singletons and the top ten take 9.5% to 13%. The sequenced material came from whole blood. These receptors all come from an adult who was a healthcare worker with PCR-confirmed SARS-CoV-2 infection or an uninfected control (not recorded which).

The CDR3 DNA follows: TGTGCCAGTAGCGTCCGAGACACTAATAATTCACCCCTCCACTTT. As protein: CASSVRDTNNSPLHF. The chain has TRBV19 and TRBJ1-6; D is undetermined. CDR1 is LNHDA, CDR2 SQIVND, per germline (reference sequence). Trimming shortened V by 6 bases and J by 5 bases, and 14 bases separated the two germline ends. The CDR3 spans 15 residues.

This chain joins TRBV15 and TRBJ2-1, with TRBD2 identical over 9 bases. Germline CDR1 is LNHNV and CDR2 is YYDKDF (reference sequence). V was pared by 0 bases and J by 5 bases, with 11 bases of the junction left unmatched. The length of the CDR3 is 18 residues. The chain's CDR3 is CATSRDLSKREDNNEQFF. The CDR3 bases are TGTGCCACCAGCAGAGATCTGTCGAAGCGGGAGGACAACAATGAGCAGTTCTTC.

In its sample, this clonotype was seen a few times. The chain is built from TRBV7-8 and TRBJ2-3; perhaps TRBD2 as D (5 bases). V lost 0 bases, J lost 11 bases, and 18 bases lay in between. This CDR3 region has 15 residues. CDR1 and CDR2 from the germline V gene are SGHVS and FQNEAQ. The DNA for the CDR3 is TGTGCCAGCAGCTTAGCGAGGGCCGAGAGCGACCTGCAGTATTTT. This gives the protein CASSLARAESDLQYF.

This chain connects TRBV5-1 to TRBJ2-1; 9 positions agree with TRBD1. V trimming: 4 bases; J trimming: 5 bases; junction bases outside the gene matches: 7. Germline loops: CDR1 SGHRS, CDR2 YFSETQ. CDR3 length: 15 amino acids. CDR3 nucleotides: TGCGCCAGCAGCCCAGGACAGGGGACCCACAATGAGCAGTTCTTC. Encoded protein: CASSPGQGTHNEQFF. Drawing the rest from reference TRBV5-1 and TRBJ2-1, the complete variable domain is KAGVTQTPRYLIKTRGQQVTLSCSPISGHRSVSWYQQTPGQGLQFLFEYFSETQRNKGNFPGRFSGRQFSNSRSEMNVSTLELGDSALYLCASSPGQGTHNEQFFGPGTRLTVL.

This chain links TRBV9 with TRBJ2-7, with D perhaps TRBD2 (6 bases). Germline loops: CDR1 SGDLS, CDR2 YYNGEE. The CDR3 covers 13 residues. Between the trimmed V and J ends, which lost 3 bases and 1 base, there was a span of 8 bases. The CDR3 loop is CASSDGGSYEQYF. In DNA form, the CDR3 reads TGTGCCAGCAGCGATGGGGGGTCCTACGAGCAGTACTTC.

The gene calls are TRBV10-1 and TRBJ1-1, with D perhaps matching TRBD1 (6 bases). CDR1 WNHNN and CDR2 SYGVQD come from the germline V gene (reference sequence). V shed 4 bases and J shed 4 bases, with 10 bases lying between them. This CDR3 has 13 residues. As DNA, the CDR3 is TGCGCCAGCAGTGTGGGAGGGGGCACTGAAGCTTTCTTT. Residues: CASSVGGGTEAFF.

This clonotype was detected ten times or more. DNA of the CDR3: TGCGCCAGCAGCACGTCGACAGGCCCCTACGAGCAGTACTTC. This translates into CASSTSTGPYEQYF. The J gene is TRBJ2-7, the V gene TRBV5-1; D might be TRBD1 (6 bases). V lost 4 bases to trimming and J lost 2 bases, with 13 bases between them. CDR1 SGHRS and CDR2 YFSETQ come from the germline V gene. The CDR3 contains 14 residues.

This clonotype was recorded at least ten times. V usage is TRBV9 and J usage is TRBJ2-3; D may correspond to TRBD1 or TRBD2 (5 bases each). The CDR3 has 12 residues. Trimming took off 3 bases at V and 6 bases at J, with 8 bases between the two ends. CDR1 and CDR2 (germline): SGDLS, YYNGEE. The CDR3 nucleotides are TGTGCCAGCAGCGGCGAGGGGGATACGCAGTATTTT. This codes for CASSGEGDTQYF.

CDR3 in amino acids: CSVGAARGNEQFF. CDR3 DNA: TGCAGCGTTGGGGCAGCCCGGGGGAATGAGCAGTTCTTC. The chain combines TRBV29-1 with TRBJ2-1; D may be TRBD2 (6 bases). V was shortened by 4 bases and J by 7 bases, with 14 bases between the two germline ends. The CDR3 consists of 13 residues. CDR1 is SQVTM and CDR2 is ANQGSEA in the germline V gene.

V gene TRBV3-1 combines with J gene TRBJ2-7, with a tentative D call TRBD2 (6 bases). Germline CDR1 and CDR2: LGHDT and YNNKEL (reference sequence). This CDR3 comprises 16 residues. Trimming removed 0 bases from V and 2 bases from J, with 14 bases in between. CDR3 residues: CASSQDHPSVAYEQYF. The CDR3 coding sequence is TGTGCCAGCAGCCAAGATCATCCTAGCGTTGCCTACGAGCAGTACTTC.

This clonotype was detected only a few times. This chain uses TRBV12-3 or TRBV12-4 with TRBJ1-1; no firm D call. The CDR3 has 13 amino acids. The ends were cut back, 2 bases at V and 7 bases at J, with 11 bases in the middle. The CDR3 sequence is CASSLWIEDEAFF. The CDR3 DNA follows: TGTGCCAGCAGTTTATGGATTGAAGATGAAGCTTTCTTT.

This clonotype was counted at least ten times. The V gene is TRBV7-8, the J gene TRBJ2-2; TRBD1 matches at 11 bases. V was pared by 2 bases and J by 4 bases, with 6 bases of the junction left unmatched. The CDR3 sequence is 17 residues long. Germline V gene lookup returns CDR1 SGHVS and CDR2 FQNEAQ. The CDR3 here is CASSLFRTGGATGELFF. CDR3 nucleotides: TGTGCCAGCAGCTTATTCCGGACAGGGGGCGCCACCGGGGAGCTGTTTTTT.

The CDR3 protein is CASSLDRASYNEQFF. CDR3 nucleotides: TGTGCCAGCAGTTTAGACAGGGCATCCTACAATGAGCAGTTCTTC. V and J are TRBV27 and TRBJ2-1, with 7 bases identical to TRBD1. This CDR3 has 15 residues. Germline CDR1 and CDR2: MNHEY and SMNVEV (reference sequence). V lost 2 bases to trimming and J lost 1 base; unmatched junction nucleotides: 2.

This clonotype was seen more than once but under ten times. The chain recombines TRBV28 with TRBJ2-7, with D perhaps matching TRBD2 (7 bases). Germline V gene data show CDR1 as MDHEN and CDR2 as SYDVKM. Trimming shortened V by 7 bases and J by 5 bases, and 18 bases separated the two germline ends. CDR3 length: 14 amino acids. CDR3 residues: CASTVGGQVDEQYF. The CDR3 nucleotides read TGTGCCAGCACCGTGGGGGGGCAAGTCGACGAGCAGTACTTC.

The chain uses TRBV7-9 and TRBJ2-7, with 7 nucleotides matching TRBD1. There are 13 residues in the CDR3. Losses at the gene ends were 6 bases for V and 3 bases for J; bases not matched to a gene: 5. Germline-derived CDR1 and CDR2 are SEHNR and FQNEAQ (reference sequence). The CDR3 here is CASSHRDSYEQYF. For the CDR3, the DNA is TGTGCCAGCAGTCACCGGGACAGCTACGAGCAGTACTTC.

This clonotype was picked up a small number of times. Written as DNA, the CDR3 is TGTGCCAGCAGTTGGGACGGCAGTTCCTATGGCTACACCTTC. Protein sequence: CASSWDGSSYGYTF. V gene TRBV12-3 or TRBV12-4 combines with J gene TRBJ1-2; the D gene is possibly TRBD1 (5 bases). This CDR3 has 14 amino acids. The V gene lost 4 bases and the J gene lost 4 bases, with 13 bases spanning the gap.

J is TRBJ2-2 and V is TRBV6-5; no definite D call. V lost 6 bases and J lost 6, with 8 bases in between. This CDR3 is 12 amino acids long. Per germline, CDR1 MNHEY and CDR2 SVGAGI. The CDR3, as DNA: TGTGCCAGCAGAGCTTGGGCCGGGGAGCTGTTTTTT. It encodes CASRAWAGELFF.

This clonotype turned up a few times. The chain has TRBV29-1 and TRBJ1-2; no reliable D call. The CDR3 totals 14 residues. The germline V and J ends were trimmed by 2 bases and 0 bases, with 10 bases remaining between them. Germline loops: CDR1 SQVTM, CDR2 ANQGSEA. The CDR3 DNA reads TGCAGCGTTGAAAGAGACGGTGCTAACTATGGCTACACCTTC. Translation: CSVERDGANYGYTF. The whole variable domain, remainder taken from reference TRBV29-1 and TRBJ1-2, is SAVISQKPSRDICQRGTSLTIQCQVDSQVTMMFWYRQQPGQSLTLIATANQGSEATYESGFVIDKFPISRPNLTFSTLTVSNMSPEDSSIYLCSVERDGANYGYTFGSGTRLTVV.

This clonotype was recorded a few times. CDR3 loop: CSAPPFGSTDTQYF. CDR3 DNA sequence: TGCAGTGCCCCACCTTTTGGGAGCACAGATACGCAGTATTTT. The chain carries TRBV20-1 and TRBJ2-3, with unresolved D. The CDR3 contains 14 residues. Germline-derived CDR1 and CDR2 are DFQATT and SNEGSKA (reference sequence). The V and J ends lost 6 bases and 0 bases respectively, with 13 bases between them.

This clonotype has only a few counts. The chain joins TRBV27 to TRBJ2-4; the D gene is possibly TRBD1 (5 bases). Germline-derived CDR1 and CDR2 are MNHEY and SMNVEV (reference sequence). Deletions cut 8 bases from V and 6 bases from J, with 14 bases between. The CDR3 runs to 13 residues. CDR3 DNA: TGTGCCAGCTGTGACAGAGTCTTAAACATTCAGTACTTC. It codes for CASCDRVLNIQYF.

This clonotype was seen a few times. The chain has TRBV11-2 and TRBJ1-1; no reliable D call. The V gene lost 3 bases and the J gene lost 2 bases, with 7 bases spanning the gap. The CDR3 runs to 13 residues. Per the germline V gene, CDR1 is SGHAT and CDR2 is FQNNGV. Here the CDR3 DNA reads TGTGCCAGCAGCTTCGGGGAAAACACTGAAGCTTTCTTT. Amino acid sequence: CASSFGENTEAFF.

The chain carries TRBV11-3 and TRBJ2-7; D might be TRBD1 (5 bases). CDR1 and CDR2 from the germline V gene are SGHNT and YENEEA. CDR3 length: 13 residues. The V and J ends lost 1 base and 7 bases respectively, with 11 bases between them. Here the CDR3 reads CASSLAPGREQYF. The CDR3 nucleotides read TGTGCCAGCAGCTTAGCCCCAGGGCGGGAGCAGTACTTC.

V and J are TRBV11-2 and TRBJ2-5; TRBD2 matches 7 bases. V trimming: 4 bases; J trimming: 2 bases; junction bases outside the gene matches: 7. The CDR3 totals 15 residues. CDR1 is SGHAT, CDR2 FQNNGV, per germline. The CDR3 loop is CASSSGTTNQETQYF. The DNA for the CDR3 is TGTGCCAGCAGCTCCGGGACTACCAATCAAGAGACCCAGTACTTC.

This clonotype was seen repeatedly, ten times or more. V and J are TRBV28 and TRBJ1-1, with D possibly being TRBD1 (5 bases). This CDR3 is 14 amino acids long. Trimming took off 3 bases at V and 2 bases at J, with 10 bases between the two ends. Germline lookup yields CDR1 MDHEN and CDR2 SYDVKM. In DNA form, the CDR3 reads TGTGCCAGCAGTTTGAGGGGCACAAACACTGAAGCTTTCTTT. It encodes CASSLRGTNTEAFF.

The chain employs TRBV29-1 and TRBJ2-7, with a weak D call TRBD1 (6 bases). The CDR3 spans 13 residues. Trimming removed 7 bases at V and 2 bases at J, with 15 bases between. Germline CDR1 reads SQVTM; CDR2 reads ANQGSEA. CDR3 nucleotide sequence: TGCAGCGGGGCTACAGGGTTACCCTACGAGCAGTACTTC. This codes for CSGATGLPYEQYF.

This clonotype came up a few times. J is TRBJ2-7 and V is TRBV14; D perhaps matches TRBD2 (6 bases). Germline V CDR1 and CDR2: SGHDN, FVKESK. Deletions cut 6 bases from V and 0 bases from J, with 9 bases between. This CDR3 region has 13 residues. The CDR3 protein is CASRSSGSYEQYF. The DNA for the CDR3 is TGTGCCAGCAGGAGTAGCGGCTCCTACGAGCAGTACTTC.